These 25 T cell receptor beta chains were all obtained from the same sample, sequenced in a study of blood T cell repertoires in COVID-19. Only in-frame clones appear in the TCRdb table, and some are missing; sequencing was by immunoSEQ multiplex PCR. The sample has about 190,000 clones; roughly nine tenths are singletons. The specimen sequenced was PBMCs or T cells enriched from blood (not recorded which). The receptors stem from a woman in her forties in a cohort exposed to, infected with or recovered from COVID-19 (not recorded which).

The chain couples TRBV7-2 to TRBJ2-7, with TRBD2 matching over 8 bases. The CDR3 sequence is 15 residues long. Germline-derived CDR1 and CDR2 are SGHTA and FQGNSA. Trimming took 4 bases from V and 3 from J; bases not matched to a gene: 8. The DNA for the CDR3 is TGTGCCAGCAGCTGGACGGGGGGGGGCGGCTACGAGCAGTACTTC. This sequence encodes CASSWTGGGGYEQYF.

The V call is TRBV4-1, the J call TRBJ1-5; D remains ambiguous. The germline gives CDR1 MGHRA, CDR2 YSYEKL. The CDR3 has 13 amino acids. Trimming removed 4 bases at V and 5 bases at J, with 9 bases between. This CDR3 is CASSLTQDQPQHF. In nucleotides, the CDR3 is TGCGCCAGCAGCCTTACCCAGGATCAGCCCCAGCATTTT.

The chain uses TRBV19 and TRBJ2-1; TRBD1 agrees at 9 bases. The germline gives CDR1 LNHDA, CDR2 SQIVND (reference sequence). The CDR3 runs 14 residues. The trim removed 7 bases at V and 2 bases at J, leaving 3 bases unmatched. The CDR3 here is CASNRDRAYNEQFF. The CDR3 DNA follows: TGTGCCAGTAACAGGGACAGGGCCTACAATGAGCAGTTCTTC.

This sequence joins TRBV19 and TRBJ1-1; D is uncertain. The germline V gene encodes CDR1 LNHDA and CDR2 SQIVND (reference sequence). The CDR3 is 15 amino acids. V shed 4 bases and J shed 0 bases, with 12 bases lying between them. CDR3 loop: CASSNQPGVNTEAFF. The CDR3 DNA reads TGTGCCAGTAGTAACCAACCTGGAGTGAACACTGAAGCTTTCTTT.

The chain couples TRBV6-4 to TRBJ2-1; possible D gene TRBD2, 5 bases. The length of the CDR3 is 14 residues. V lost 8 bases and J lost 5, with 16 bases in between. The germline V gene encodes CDR1 MRHNA and CDR2 SNTAGT. Here the CDR3 reads CASPRTPGDNEQFF. CDR3 in DNA: TGTGCCAGCCCGAGGACTCCTGGCGACAATGAGCAGTTCTTC.

The V call is TRBV2, the J call TRBJ2-5; D call uncertain. Germline V gene data show CDR1 as SNHLY and CDR2 as FYNNEI. This CDR3 contains 11 residues. The V end was cut by 6 bases, the J end by 4 bases, with 6 bases between. The CDR3 loop is CASRIAETQYF. In nucleotides, the CDR3 is TGTGCCAGCAGGATAGCAGAGACCCAGTACTTC.

The chain links TRBV7-6 to TRBJ2-3; D ambiguous. The V and J ends lost 8 bases and 4 bases respectively, with 7 bases between them. The CDR3 has 11 amino acids. Germline V gives CDR1 SGHVS, CDR2 FNYEAQ. The CDR3 nucleotides are TGTGCCAGCGGCAGCGCAGATACGCAGTATTTT. It encodes CASGSADTQYF.

This sequence joins TRBV7-8 and TRBJ2-7; 7 bases agree with TRBD1. This CDR3 is built from 11 residues. Germline loops: CDR1 SGHVS, CDR2 FQNEAQ. V trimming: 5 bases; J trimming: 6 bases; junction bases outside the gene matches: 1. CDR3 DNA: TGTGCCAGCAGCAACAGGGGCGAGCAGTACTTC. Residues: CASSNRGEQYF.

This clone has just one count. The chain uses TRBV13 and TRBJ2-7; tentatively, D is TRBD1 (5 bases). V was trimmed by 3 bases and J by 5 bases, leaving 8 bases between them. This CDR3 has 12 residues. Germline CDR1 is PRHDT and CDR2 is FYEKMQ (reference sequence). Here the CDR3 reads CASSLIGDEQYF. DNA for the CDR3: TGTGCCAGCAGCTTGATAGGGGACGAGCAGTACTTC.

The chain employs TRBV30 and TRBJ2-3; 15 bases line up with TRBD2. V was clipped by 5 bases and J by 0 bases; unmatched bases: 6. Per the germline V gene, CDR1 is GTSNPN and CDR2 is SVGIG (reference sequence). CDR3 length: 17 residues. Here the CDR3 reads CAWEPGLAGGSTDTQYF. The CDR3 DNA follows: TGTGCCTGGGAACCGGGACTAGCGGGAGGTAGCACAGATACGCAGTATTTT.

This chain connects TRBV6-5 to TRBJ1-1; TRBD1 might be the D (5 bases). Germline values: CDR1 MNHEY, CDR2 SVGAGI. V lost 3 bases and J 0 bases, leaving 8 bases between the germline ends. There are 14 residues in the CDR3. The CDR3 spells CASSYQGVNTEAFF. The CDR3 bases are TGTGCCAGCAGTTATCAGGGTGTGAACACTGAAGCTTTCTTT.

Only one count was recorded for this clone. V gene TRBV2 combines with J gene TRBJ2-7, with D tentatively TRBD2 (5 bases). Deletions cut 7 bases from V and 2 bases from J, with 15 bases between. The CDR3 has 14 amino acids. Germline CDR1 is SNHLY and CDR2 is FYNNEI. The CDR3 sequence is CASTPRTSAYEQYF. CDR3 coding DNA: TGTGCCAGCACCCCCCGGACTTCGGCCTACGAGCAGTACTTC.

With regard to this clone: Other DNA sequences in this specimen translate into the identical CDR3. The chain has TRBV11-2 and TRBJ2-7; D is ambiguous. Germline assignment: CDR1 SGHAT and CDR2 FQNNGV. This CDR3 has 11 amino acids. V shed 5 bases and J shed 1 base, with 3 bases lying between them. Written as DNA, the CDR3 is TGTGCCAGCAGCACTTCCTACGAGCAGTACTTC. It yields the protein CASSTSYEQYF.

The J gene is TRBJ2-5, the V gene TRBV5-1, with a tentative D call TRBD1 (5 bases). CDR3 length: 14 residues. The ends were cut back, 2 bases at V and 1 base at J, with 9 bases in the middle. Germline values: CDR1 SGHRS, CDR2 YFSETQ. CDR3 loop: CASSFVGPQETQYF. The CDR3, as DNA: TGCGCCAGCAGCTTCGTGGGGCCCCAAGAGACCCAGTACTTC.

V and J are TRBV5-6 and TRBJ2-7, with 8 bases lining up with TRBD1. Losses at the gene ends were 2 bases for V and 6 bases for J; bases not matched to a gene: 10. The CDR3 covers 15 residues. Germline assignment: CDR1 SGHDT and CDR2 YYEEEE. This chain's CDR3 is CASSLRLVTGGEQYF. Written as DNA, the CDR3 is TGTGCCAGCAGCTTAAGACTAGTAACAGGGGGCGAGCAGTACTTC.

The V call is TRBV27, the J call TRBJ1-1, with D maybe TRBD1 (5 bases). Germline CDR1 is MNHEY and CDR2 is SMNVEV (reference sequence). Trimming took 8 bases from V and 0 from J, leaving 10 bases between them. The CDR3 sequence is 13 residues long. The CDR3 bases are TGTGCCAGCGGGGCAGGGATGAACACTGAAGCTTTCTTT. Its translation is CASGAGMNTEAFF.

The chain carries TRBV2 and TRBJ1-1, with D unclear. CDR1 SNHLY and CDR2 FYNNEI come from the germline V gene. V was shortened by 8 bases and J by 8 bases, with 12 bases between the two germline ends. This CDR3 has 11 residues. The CDR3 here is CASEIYAEAFF. The CDR3, as DNA: TGTGCCAGCGAAATTTATGCGGAAGCTTTCTTT.

The chain uses TRBV5-4 and TRBJ2-1; D unclear. The ends were cut back, 0 bases at V and 3 bases at J, with 10 bases in the middle. The CDR3 extends over 15 amino acids. From germline, CDR1 is SGHNT and CDR2 YYREEE (reference sequence). This chain's CDR3 is CASSLGRALYNEQFF. The CDR3 nucleotides read TGTGCCAGCAGCTTGGGTCGCGCCCTCTACAATGAGCAGTTCTTC.

V gene TRBV27 combines with J gene TRBJ2-2; possible D gene TRBD1, 5 bases. The V end lost 2 bases, the J end lost 4 bases, and 11 bases lay between the germline ends. This CDR3 region has 15 residues. Germline assignment: CDR1 MNHEY and CDR2 SMNVEV (reference sequence). The CDR3 spells CASSLAGMFTGELFF. CDR3 coding DNA: TGTGCCAGCAGTTTAGCAGGGATGTTCACCGGGGAGCTGTTTTTT.

This chain connects TRBV5-4 to TRBJ1-2, with D perhaps matching TRBD1 (5 bases). Germline loops: CDR1 SGHNT, CDR2 YYREEE (reference sequence). The CDR3 has 14 amino acids. The V end lost 4 bases, the J end lost 6 bases, and 16 bases lay between the germline ends. CDR3 amino acids: CASSLGIKGDGYTF. CDR3 bases: TGTGCCAGCAGCCTGGGGATAAAAGGGGATGGCTACACCTTC. Looking up the rest from reference TRBV5-4 and TRBJ1-2 gives the full variable domain: ETGVTQSPTHLIKTRGQQVTLRCSSQSGHNTVSWYQQALGQGPQFIFQYYREEENGRGNFPPRFSGLQFPNYSSELNVNALELDDSALYLCASSLGIKGDGYTFGSGTRLTVV.

The J gene is TRBJ2-3, the V gene TRBV27; 8 bases are a match to TRBD2. Trimming removed 5 bases from V and 2 bases from J; junction bases left unmatched: 6. From germline, CDR1 is MNHEY and CDR2 SMNVEV (reference sequence). This CDR3 comprises 15 residues. The CDR3 coding sequence is TGTGCCAGCAGTCAAGAGCGGGGGACCACAGATACGCAGTATTTT. Protein product: CASSQERGTTDTQYF.

The rearrangement links TRBV6-2 or TRBV6-3 to TRBJ2-2; TRBD2 agrees at 15 bases. The germline CDR1 and CDR2 sequences are MNHEY and SVGEGT. V was pared by 4 bases and J by 1 base, with 4 bases of the junction left unmatched. CDR3 length: 18 amino acids. CDR3 protein: CASSFSGLAGGNTGELFF. CDR3 nucleotide sequence: TGTGCCAGCAGTTTCTCGGGACTAGCGGGGGGGAACACCGGGGAGCTGTTTTTT.

The chain uses TRBV5-1 and TRBJ1-1; no definite D call. Looked up from germline, CDR1 is SGHRS and CDR2 is YFSETQ. CDR3 size: 14 residues. Between the trimmed V and J ends, which lost 4 bases and 6 bases, there was a span of 16 bases. CDR3 coding DNA: TGCGCCAGCAGCCTCGAGAGAGGGTTGGCTGAAGCTTTCTTT. It encodes CASSLERGLAEAFF.

This rearrangement joins TRBV4-3 to TRBJ2-1; 13 bases are shared with TRBD2. The CDR3 spans 17 residues. Trimming removed 1 base from V and 9 bases from J; junction bases left unmatched: 9. The germline gives CDR1 LGHNA, CDR2 YSLEER. The CDR3 loop is CASSQVWTSGSLREQFF. The CDR3, as DNA: TGCGCCAGCAGCCAAGTATGGACTAGCGGGAGTTTACGTGAGCAGTTCTTC.

V usage is TRBV7-8 and J usage is TRBJ1-5; D gene uncertain. Trimming removed 0 bases at V and 9 bases at J, with 15 bases between. The CDR3 is 15 residues long. Germline lookup yields CDR1 SGHVS and CDR2 FQNEAQ. The CDR3 sequence: CASSLASVRGTPQHF. The CDR3 nucleotides are TGTGCCAGCAGCTTAGCTTCGGTCCGCGGCACGCCCCAGCATTTT.